The next 24 T cell receptor beta chains were all read from a single sample in a study of T-cell reconstitution after alpha-beta-depleted transplantation in children. Unique molecular identifiers were incorporated into the prepared TCRbeta library. From the PCR reads, TCRdb called clonotypes with MiXCR, one entry per CDR3 protein. This repertoire shows a few hundred thousand distinct CDR3 sequences, roughly 30% found once; its top ten account for about a third. The sample in question was PBMCs, obtained before TCRalphabeta/CD19-depleted stem cell transplant. Source of these receptors: a boy under two years old with Wiskott-Aldrich syndrome, due to receive a stem cell transplant.

This clonotype occurred a few times. V and J are TRBV18 and TRBJ2-1; D might be TRBD1 or TRBD2, each matching 5 bases. Trimming removed 6 bases from V and 9 bases from J, with 15 bases in between. Germline values: CDR1 KGHSH, CDR2 LQKENI. CDR3 length: 13 amino acids. The CDR3 is CASSQLGVGEQFF. The CDR3, as DNA: TGTGCCAGCTCGCAACTAGGGGTAGGTGAGCAGTTCTTC.

This rearrangement joins TRBV10-3 to TRBJ2-7; D not certain. The V end was cut by 2 bases, the J end by 0 bases, with 5 bases between. The CDR3 totals 13 residues. The germline CDR1 and CDR2 sequences are ENHRY and SYGVKD. The CDR3 region has the DNA TGTGCCATCAGTGAGACGGTCTCCTACGAGCAGTACTTC. Its translation is CAISETVSYEQYF.

The chain uses TRBV27 and TRBJ1-5, with TRBD1 identical over 7 bases. CDR1 and CDR2 (germline): MNHEY, SMNVEV (reference sequence). The CDR3 sequence is 16 residues long. The ends lost 5 bases at V and 5 bases at J; junction bases unmatched: 12. The CDR3: CASSQRQGSRDQPQHF. The CDR3 region has the DNA TGTGCCAGCAGTCAAAGACAGGGAAGTCGGGATCAGCCCCAGCATTTT.

The genes are TRBV9 and TRBJ2-4; tentatively, D is TRBD1 (6 bases). V lost 0 bases and J 1 base, leaving 8 bases between the germline ends. CDR1 and CDR2 from the germline V gene are SGDLS and YYNGEE. The CDR3 covers 15 residues. CDR3 DNA: TGTGCCAGCAGCGTAGGTGACAGGGCCAAAAACATTCAGTACTTC. Its translation is CASSVGDRAKNIQYF.

This clonotype showed up just a few times. The CDR3, as DNA: TGCAGTGCTGAAAGCGGGCTTAGCACAGATACGCAGTATTTT. Translation: CSAESGLSTDTQYF. The chain links TRBV20-1 to TRBJ2-3, with D tentatively TRBD2 (6 bases). From germline, CDR1 is DFQATT and CDR2 SNEGSKA (reference sequence). The germline V and J ends were trimmed by 5 bases and 0 bases, with 12 bases remaining between them. The CDR3 runs 14 residues.

The chain links TRBV4-1 to TRBJ2-5; D may be TRBD2 (6 bases). The CDR3 length is 16 residues. The V gene's germline CDR1 is MGHRA and CDR2 YSYEKL. V lost 1 base and J lost 0, with 12 bases in between. CDR3 loop: CASSQGASAYQETQYF. In nucleotides, the CDR3 is TGCGCCAGCAGCCAAGGGGCTAGCGCGTACCAAGAGACCCAGTACTTC.

The rearrangement joins TRBV5-6 to TRBJ1-2, with D hard to call. The CDR3 has 15 amino acids. In germline, CDR1 is SGHDT, CDR2 YYEEEE. Trimming removed 0 bases at V and 1 base at J, with 10 bases between. The CDR3 DNA sequence: TGTGCCAGCAGCTTGGTTGATAGCCTTAACTATGGCTACACCTTC. This gives the protein CASSLVDSLNYGYTF.

This clonotype turned up a few times. This chain joins TRBV20-1 and TRBJ2-7; tentatively, D is TRBD2 (5 bases). CDR1 DFQATT and CDR2 SNEGSKA come from the germline V gene (reference sequence). This CDR3 region has 13 residues. V lost 6 bases, J lost 3 bases, and 15 bases lay in between. In DNA form, the CDR3 reads TGCAGTGCCACCGACTATCGCCACTACGAGCAGTACTTC. This codes for CSATDYRHYEQYF.

The chain uses TRBV29-1 and TRBJ2-4, with D perhaps TRBD1 (6 bases). V lost 4 bases to trimming and J lost 1 base, with 14 bases between them. Germline CDR1 reads SQVTM; CDR2 reads ANQGSEA. The CDR3 has 15 residues. The CDR3 region is CSVVTGRGAKNIQYF. In DNA, the CDR3 is TGCAGCGTTGTTACAGGGAGAGGGGCCAAAAACATTCAGTACTTC.

J is TRBJ2-1 and V is TRBV3-1; maybe TRBD2 (6 bases). In germline, CDR1 is LGHDT, CDR2 YNNKEL (reference sequence). This CDR3 is 13 amino acids long. With 3 bases removed from V and 8 bases from J, the gap between germline ends came to 11 bases. The chain's CDR3 is CASSHPRGDEQFF. The CDR3 DNA reads TGTGCCAGCAGCCACCCCCGCGGGGATGAGCAGTTCTTC.

This clonotype was seen a few times. This chain joins TRBV20-1 and TRBJ1-6; tentative D call: TRBD1 (6 bases). Germline-derived CDR1 and CDR2 are DFQATT and SNEGSKA (reference sequence). Deletions cut 8 bases from V and 5 bases from J, with 10 bases between. CDR3 length: 12 residues. The CDR3 region has the DNA TGCAGTACCGGGGACAATAATTCACCCCTCCACTTT. The encoded protein is CSTGDNNSPLHF.

This clonotype came up a few times. The V gene is TRBV6-1, the J gene TRBJ2-7; 12 nucleotides align to TRBD2. V lost 3 bases to trimming and J lost 3 bases; unmatched junction nucleotides: 9. CDR3 length equals 17 residues. Germline V CDR1 and CDR2: MNHNS, SASEGT. The CDR3 DNA sequence: TGTGCCAGCAGTGACCCCCAATGGGGACTAGCGGGCTACGAGCAGTACTTC. Its protein product is CASSDPQWGLAGYEQYF.

This clonotype was seen a handful of times. V usage is TRBV9 and J usage is TRBJ2-1; TRBD1 or TRBD2 may be the D gene (7 bases each). The CDR3 is made up of 15 amino acids. With 4 bases removed from V and 5 bases from J, the gap between germline ends came to 16 bases. Looked up from germline, CDR1 is SGDLS and CDR2 is YYNGEE. The CDR3 is CASSRGGGVDNEQFF. DNA of the CDR3: TGTGCCAGCAGCAGGGGAGGGGGCGTCGACAATGAGCAGTTCTTC.

Remarks on this clonotype: Mismatch with germline at one junction end may stem from a read error. The V and J genes are TRBV3-1 and TRBJ2-5; D might be TRBD1 (6 bases). The germline V gene has CDR1 LGHDT and CDR2 YNNKEL (reference sequence). The CDR3 covers 18 residues. In DNA, the CDR3 is TGTGCCACCAGCCAAGGTCTTGTGGTACAGGGTAGTGGGAAGACCCAGTACTTC. Protein: CATSQGLVVQGSGKTQYF.

V is TRBV5-5 and J is TRBJ2-3; TRBD2 is a possible D gene (6 bases). Germline loops: CDR1 SGHKS, CDR2 YYEKEE (reference sequence). V was clipped by 4 bases and J by 2 bases, with 11 bases between them. This CDR3 region has 14 residues. The CDR3: CASSPGGPTDTQYF. The CDR3 region has the DNA TGTGCCAGCAGCCCCGGGGGACCCACAGATACGCAGTATTTT.

J is TRBJ2-1 and V is TRBV20-1; TRBD1 agrees at 7 bases. Germline V gene lookup returns CDR1 DFQATT and CDR2 SNEGSKA (reference sequence). After removal of 0 bases from V and 9 bases from J, the junction contained 8 bases not matched to a gene. The CDR3 contains 14 residues. The CDR3 nucleotides are TGCAGTGCTAGAGATTTCAGGGGGTCAAGTGAGCAGTTCTTC. Protein product: CSARDFRGSSEQFF.

This clonotype has a handful of counts. This chain uses TRBV5-1 with TRBJ2-3; no clear D. The CDR3 is 15 amino acids. V lost 5 bases and J 2 bases, leaving 15 bases between the germline ends. CDR1 SGHRS and CDR2 YFSETQ come from the germline V gene. The DNA for the CDR3 is TGCGCCAGCAGTATAGGCGGATCCTACACAGATACGCAGTATTTT. Amino acids: CASSIGGSYTDTQYF.

This clonotype occurred a few times. The gene calls are TRBV3-1 and TRBJ2-7; no firm D call. This CDR3 is 12 amino acids long. CDR1 is LGHDT, CDR2 YNNKEL, per germline (reference sequence). The germline V and J ends were trimmed by 0 bases and 7 bases, with 7 bases remaining between them. This chain's CDR3 is CASSQETSEQYF. DNA for the CDR3: TGTGCCAGCAGCCAAGAAACTTCGGAGCAGTACTTC.

The rearrangement joins TRBV20-1 to TRBJ2-2; D gene unclear. Deletions cut 0 bases from V and 2 bases from J, with 7 bases between. Germline V gives CDR1 DFQATT, CDR2 SNEGSKA (reference sequence). This CDR3 region has 14 residues. CDR3 in DNA: TGCAGTGCTAGAGAAGAGCTTAACACCGGGGAGCTGTTTTTT. It specifies CSAREELNTGELFF.

This clonotype has only a few counts. The chain is built from TRBV5-1 and TRBJ2-3; 10 positions match TRBD2. The CDR3 totals 19 residues. The germline CDR1 and CDR2 sequences are SGHRS and YFSETQ. V lost 2 bases to trimming and J lost 0 bases; unmatched junction nucleotides: 12. CDR3: CASSLQKGLASPSTDTQYF. CDR3 coding DNA: TGCGCCAGCAGCTTACAAAAGGGACTAGCGTCCCCTAGCACAGATACGCAGTATTTT. The whole variable domain, filled in from reference TRBV5-1 and TRBJ2-3, reads KAGVTQTPRYLIKTRGQQVTLSCSPISGHRSVSWYQQTPGQGLQFLFEYFSETQRNKGNFPGRFSGRQFSNSRSEMNVSTLELGDSALYLCASSLQKGLASPSTDTQYFGPGTRLTVL.

The chain links TRBV9 to TRBJ2-1; unclear D gene. The CDR3 sequence is 14 residues long. V lost 1 base, J lost 0 bases, and 5 bases lay in between. Germline lookup yields CDR1 SGDLS and CDR2 YYNGEE. Here the CDR3 reads CASSVMGSYNEQFF. In nucleotides, the CDR3 is TGTGCCAGCAGCGTAATGGGCTCCTACAATGAGCAGTTCTTC.

This clonotype was observed a few times. The V and J genes are TRBV7-9 and TRBJ2-1, with no clear D. V lost 8 bases and J lost 3, with 8 bases in between. Germline loops: CDR1 SEHNR, CDR2 FQNEAQ (reference sequence). The CDR3 spans 12 residues. The CDR3 protein is CASGRLYNEQFF. The CDR3 region has the DNA TGTGCCAGCGGAAGACTCTACAATGAGCAGTTCTTC.

In its sample, this clonotype was seen once. The chain employs TRBV7-9 and TRBJ2-1; 11 bases map to TRBD2. This CDR3 region has 16 residues. The ends lost 5 bases at V and 4 bases at J; junction bases unmatched: 7. CDR1 is SEHNR, CDR2 FQNEAQ, per germline (reference sequence). CDR3 bases: TGTGCCAGCAGCACTCTGACTAGCGGGAATTACAATGAGCAGTTCTTC. The encoded protein is CASSTLTSGNYNEQFF. Drawing the rest from reference TRBV7-9 and TRBJ2-1, the complete variable domain is DTGVSQNPRHKITKRGQNVTFRCDPISEHNRLYWYRQTLGQGPEFLTYFQNEAQLEKSRLLSDRFSAERPKGSFSTLEIQRTEQGDSAMYLCASSTLTSGNYNEQFFGPGTRLTVL.

V is TRBV11-2 and J is TRBJ2-5; a weak D match, TRBD2 (7 bases). V shed 3 bases and J shed 2 bases, with 16 bases lying between them. This CDR3 region has 16 residues. Germline CDR1 reads SGHAT; CDR2 reads FQNNGV. This chain's CDR3 is CASSFWLGGLQETQYF. CDR3 in DNA: TGTGCCAGCAGCTTTTGGTTGGGGGGGCTTCAAGAGACCCAGTACTTC.